This entry features one TCR beta chain sequence. An end of the junction does not agree with germline; a read error may underlie this. Genomic DNA, serving as template, underwent TCR beta VDJ and CDR3 profiling. Using its own MiXCR run on the reads, TCRdb lists one record per CDR3 protein. The sample contains approximately 300,000 distinct CDR3 sequences, approximately 60% of which appear only once. These data originate in a study of CD8+CD57+ T cells in acquired aplastic anemia. Overall study: Mean yield of DNA from sorted CD4+ and CD8+ cells was around 3 ug.

The CDR3 has 15 amino acids. Per the germline V gene, CDR1 is SGHVS and CDR2 is FQNEAQ. Patients chosen for sequencing had CD8+CD57+ cells that had expanded, as shown by flow cytometry. A severe acquired aplastic anemia diagnosis applied to all patients. The chain employs TRBV7-8 and TRBJ2-5, with D possibly TRBD1 on 6 matching bases. The TCR comes from a human donor with aplastic anemia. The sample taken for sequencing was sorted CD4+, CD8+, or CD8+CD57+ T cells (not recorded which) from PBMCs. The CDR3 spells CASSLHPGVEETQYF. In DNA form, the CDR3 reads TGTGCCAGCAGCTTACATCCAGGGGTTGAAGAGACCCAGTACTTT.